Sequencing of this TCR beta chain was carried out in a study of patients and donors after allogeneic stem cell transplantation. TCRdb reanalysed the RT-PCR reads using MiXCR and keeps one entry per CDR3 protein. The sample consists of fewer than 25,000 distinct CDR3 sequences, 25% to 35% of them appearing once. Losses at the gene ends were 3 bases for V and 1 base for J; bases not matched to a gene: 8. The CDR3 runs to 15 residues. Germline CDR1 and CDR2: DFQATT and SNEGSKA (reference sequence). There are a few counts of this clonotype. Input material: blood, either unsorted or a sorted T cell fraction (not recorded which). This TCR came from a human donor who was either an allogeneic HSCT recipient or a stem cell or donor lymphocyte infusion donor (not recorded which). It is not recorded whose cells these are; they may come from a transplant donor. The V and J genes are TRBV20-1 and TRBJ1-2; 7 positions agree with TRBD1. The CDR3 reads CSASPTGNINYGYTF. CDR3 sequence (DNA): TGCAGTGCTAGTCCGACAGGGAACATTAACTATGGCTACACCTTC.